This T cell receptor (beta chain) derives from a study of T-cell reconstitution after alpha-beta-depleted transplantation in children. CDR3 size: 18 residues. V lost 1 base, J lost 8 bases, and 14 bases stayed unmatched. The V gene's germline CDR1 is DFQATT and CDR2 SNEGSKA (reference sequence). This clonotype was seen repeatedly, ten times or more. Unique molecular identifiers were used to barcode this TCRbeta library. TCRdb fed the PCR reads into MiXCR, producing one record per CDR3 protein. The sample has hundreds of thousands of distinct CDR3 sequences; approximately 17% are singletons. The chain has TRBV20-1 and TRBJ2-1, with 13 bases fitting TRBD2. The source is a human donor who donated a stem cell graft to a child with acute myeloid leukemia. This specimen was PBMCs from the stem cell graft donor, taken from the stem cell graft. The CDR3 reads CSARVLTSGGSWADEQFF. The CDR3 bases are TGCAGTGCTAGAGTCCTGACTAGCGGGGGGTCCTGGGCCGATGAGCAGTTCTTC.